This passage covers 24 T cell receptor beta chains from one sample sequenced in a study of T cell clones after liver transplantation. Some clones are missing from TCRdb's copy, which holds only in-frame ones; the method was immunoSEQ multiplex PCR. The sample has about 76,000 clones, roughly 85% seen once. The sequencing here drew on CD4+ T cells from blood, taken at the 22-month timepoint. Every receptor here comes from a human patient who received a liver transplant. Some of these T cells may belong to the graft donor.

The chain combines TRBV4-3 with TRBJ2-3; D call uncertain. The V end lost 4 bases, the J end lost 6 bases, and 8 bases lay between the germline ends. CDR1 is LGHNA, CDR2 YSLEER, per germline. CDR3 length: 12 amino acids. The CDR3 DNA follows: TGCGCCAGCAGCCTCAACGGCGATACGCAGTATTTT. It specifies CASSLNGDTQYF.

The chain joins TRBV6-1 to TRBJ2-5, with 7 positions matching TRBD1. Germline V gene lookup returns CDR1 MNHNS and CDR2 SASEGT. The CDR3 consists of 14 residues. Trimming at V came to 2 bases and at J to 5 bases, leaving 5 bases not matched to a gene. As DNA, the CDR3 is TGTGCCAGCAGTGAAAAACAGGGGCGGGAGACCCAGTACTTC. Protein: CASSEKQGRETQYF.

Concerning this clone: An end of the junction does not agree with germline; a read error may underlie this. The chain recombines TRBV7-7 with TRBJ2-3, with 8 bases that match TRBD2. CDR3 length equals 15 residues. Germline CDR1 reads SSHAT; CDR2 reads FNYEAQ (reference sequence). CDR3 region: CASSPSGSGADTQYF. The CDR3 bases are TGTGCTAGCAGCCCCAGCGGGAGTGGGGCAGATACGCAGTATTTT.

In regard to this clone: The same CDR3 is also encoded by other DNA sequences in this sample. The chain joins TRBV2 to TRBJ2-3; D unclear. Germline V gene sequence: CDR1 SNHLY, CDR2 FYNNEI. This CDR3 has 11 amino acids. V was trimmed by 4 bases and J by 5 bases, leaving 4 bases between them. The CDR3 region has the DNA TGTGCCAGCAGTGTTGGAGATACGCAGTATTTT. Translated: CASSVGDTQYF.

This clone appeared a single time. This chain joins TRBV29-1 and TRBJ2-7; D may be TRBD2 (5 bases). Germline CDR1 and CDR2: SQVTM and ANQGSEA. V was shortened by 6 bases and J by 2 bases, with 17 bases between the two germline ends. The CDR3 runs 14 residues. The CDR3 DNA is TGCAGCGTGGGCCTTAGAGGGTTGGCCTACGAGCAGTACTTC. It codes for CSVGLRGLAYEQYF.

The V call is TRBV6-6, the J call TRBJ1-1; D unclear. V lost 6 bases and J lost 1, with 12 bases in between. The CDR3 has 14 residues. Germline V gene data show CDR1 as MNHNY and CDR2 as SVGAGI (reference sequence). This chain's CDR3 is CASSPRHGNTEAFF. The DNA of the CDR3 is TGTGCCAGCAGCCCGAGACACGGGAACACTGAAGCTTTCTTT.

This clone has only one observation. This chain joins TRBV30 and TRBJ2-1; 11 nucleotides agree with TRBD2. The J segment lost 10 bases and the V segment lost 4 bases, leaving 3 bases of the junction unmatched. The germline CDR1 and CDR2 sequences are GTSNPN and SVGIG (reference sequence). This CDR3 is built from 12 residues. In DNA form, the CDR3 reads TGTGCCTGGATCCCTAGCGGGAGGGAGCAGTTCTTC. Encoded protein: CAWIPSGREQFF.

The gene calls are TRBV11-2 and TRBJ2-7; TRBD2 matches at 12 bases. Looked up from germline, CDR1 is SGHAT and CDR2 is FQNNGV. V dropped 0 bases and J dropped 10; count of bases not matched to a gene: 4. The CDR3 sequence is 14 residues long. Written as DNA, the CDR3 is TGTGCCAGCAGCTTAGATCGACTAGCGGGAGACCAGTACTTC. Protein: CASSLDRLAGDQYF.

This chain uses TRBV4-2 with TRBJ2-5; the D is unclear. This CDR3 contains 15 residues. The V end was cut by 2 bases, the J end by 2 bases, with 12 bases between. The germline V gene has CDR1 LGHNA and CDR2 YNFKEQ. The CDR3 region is CASSQLQTEQETQYF. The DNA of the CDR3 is TGTGCCAGCAGCCAACTCCAGACGGAACAAGAGACCCAGTACTTC.

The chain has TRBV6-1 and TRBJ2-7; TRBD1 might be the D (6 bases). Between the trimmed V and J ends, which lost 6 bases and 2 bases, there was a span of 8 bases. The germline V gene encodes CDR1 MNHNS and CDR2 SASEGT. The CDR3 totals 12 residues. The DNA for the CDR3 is TGTGCCAGCAGACAGGGACCCTACGAGCAGTACTTC. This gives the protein CASRQGPYEQYF.

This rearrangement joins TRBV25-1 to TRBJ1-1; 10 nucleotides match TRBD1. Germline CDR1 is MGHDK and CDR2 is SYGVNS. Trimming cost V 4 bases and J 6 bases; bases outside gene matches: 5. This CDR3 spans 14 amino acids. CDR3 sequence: CASSGQGALSEAFF. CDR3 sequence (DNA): TGTGCCAGCAGTGGACAGGGGGCGCTTTCTGAAGCTTTCTTT.

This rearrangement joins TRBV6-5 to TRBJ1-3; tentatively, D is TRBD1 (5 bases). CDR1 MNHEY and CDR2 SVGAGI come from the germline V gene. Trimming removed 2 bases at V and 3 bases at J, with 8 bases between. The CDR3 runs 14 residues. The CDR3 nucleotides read TGTGCCAGCAGTTACAGGGGCTATGGAAACACCATATATTTT. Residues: CASSYRGYGNTIYF.

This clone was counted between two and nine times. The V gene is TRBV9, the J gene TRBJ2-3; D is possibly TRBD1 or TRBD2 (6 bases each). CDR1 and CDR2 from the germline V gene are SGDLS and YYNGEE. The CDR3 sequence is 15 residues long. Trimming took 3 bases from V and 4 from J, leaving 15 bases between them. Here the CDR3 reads CASSAGARPSDTQYF. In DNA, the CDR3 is TGTGCCAGCAGCGCGGGGGCCCGACCGTCAGATACGCAGTATTTT.

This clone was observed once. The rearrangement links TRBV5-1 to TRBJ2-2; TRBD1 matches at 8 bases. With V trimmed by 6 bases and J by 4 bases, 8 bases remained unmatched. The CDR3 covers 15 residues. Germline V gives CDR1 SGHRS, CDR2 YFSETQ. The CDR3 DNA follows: TGCGCCAGCACCTCCGGACAGGGTCTCACCGGGGAGCTGTTTTTT. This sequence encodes CASTSGQGLTGELFF.

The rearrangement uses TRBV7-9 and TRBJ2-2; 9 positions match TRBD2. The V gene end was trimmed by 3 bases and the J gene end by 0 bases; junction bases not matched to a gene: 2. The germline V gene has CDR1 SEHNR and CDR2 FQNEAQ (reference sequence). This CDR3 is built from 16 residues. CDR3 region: CASSLGGRANTGELFF. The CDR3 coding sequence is TGTGCCAGCAGCTTGGGCGGGAGGGCGAACACCGGGGAGCTGTTTTTT.

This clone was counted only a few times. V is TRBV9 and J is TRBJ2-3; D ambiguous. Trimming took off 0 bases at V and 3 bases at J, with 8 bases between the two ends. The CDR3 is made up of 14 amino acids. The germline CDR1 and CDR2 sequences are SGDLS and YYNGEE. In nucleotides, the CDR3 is TGTGCCAGCAGCGTAGTCGACGGGACAGATACGCAGTATTTT. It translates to CASSVVDGTDTQYF.

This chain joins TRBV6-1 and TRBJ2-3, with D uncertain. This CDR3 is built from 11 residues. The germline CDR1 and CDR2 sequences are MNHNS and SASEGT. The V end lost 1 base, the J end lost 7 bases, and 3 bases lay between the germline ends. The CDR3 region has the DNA TGTGCCAGCAGTGAAGAGCATACGCAGTATTTT. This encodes CASSEEHTQYF.

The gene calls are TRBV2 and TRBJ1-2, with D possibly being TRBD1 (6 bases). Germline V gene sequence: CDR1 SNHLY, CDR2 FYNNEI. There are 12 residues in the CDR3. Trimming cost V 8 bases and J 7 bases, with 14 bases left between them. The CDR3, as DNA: TGTGCCAGCGACGGGACAAGGTTTGGCTACACCTTC. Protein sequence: CASDGTRFGYTF. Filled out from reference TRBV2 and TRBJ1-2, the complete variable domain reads EPEVTQTPSHQVTQMGQEVILRCVPISNHLYFYWYRQILGQKVEFLVSFYNNEISEKSEIFDDQFSVERPDGSNFTLKIRSTKLEDSAMYFCASDGTRFGYTFGSGTRLTVV.

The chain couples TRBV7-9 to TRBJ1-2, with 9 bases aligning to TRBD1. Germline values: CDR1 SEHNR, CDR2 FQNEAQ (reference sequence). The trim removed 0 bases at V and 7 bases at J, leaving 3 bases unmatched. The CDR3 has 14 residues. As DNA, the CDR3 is TGTGCCAGCAGCTTAGCGGGACAGGGTCTTGGCTACACCTTC. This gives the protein CASSLAGQGLGYTF.

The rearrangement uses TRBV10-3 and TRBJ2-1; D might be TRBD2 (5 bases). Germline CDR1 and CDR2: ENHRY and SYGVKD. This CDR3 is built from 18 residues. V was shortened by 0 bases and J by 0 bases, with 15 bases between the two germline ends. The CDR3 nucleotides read TGTGCCATCAGTGAGTCGGGTTCACGGGGTAGCTCCTACAATGAGCAGTTCTTC. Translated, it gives CAISESGSRGSSYNEQFF.

The CDR3 reads CSVEDPTGGYNEQFF. The CDR3 bases are TGCAGCGTTGAAGATCCGACAGGCGGCTACAATGAGCAGTTCTTC. The V and J genes are TRBV29-1 and TRBJ2-1; tentative D call: TRBD1 (6 bases). The V and J ends lost 0 bases and 3 bases respectively, with 12 bases between them. The CDR3 length is 15 residues. CDR1 and CDR2 from the germline V gene are SQVTM and ANQGSEA.

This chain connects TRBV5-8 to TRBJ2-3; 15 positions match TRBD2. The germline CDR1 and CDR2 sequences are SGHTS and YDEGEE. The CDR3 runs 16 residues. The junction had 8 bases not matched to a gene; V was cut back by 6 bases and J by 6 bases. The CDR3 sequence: CASIRGLAGGSDTQYF. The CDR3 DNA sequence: TGTGCCAGCATCCGGGGACTAGCGGGAGGTTCCGATACGCAGTATTTT.

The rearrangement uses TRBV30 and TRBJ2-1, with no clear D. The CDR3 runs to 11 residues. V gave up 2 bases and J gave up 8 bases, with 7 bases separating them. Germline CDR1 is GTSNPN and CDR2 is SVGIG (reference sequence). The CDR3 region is CAWSRWDEQFF. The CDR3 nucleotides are TGTGCCTGGAGTCGGTGGGATGAGCAGTTCTTC.

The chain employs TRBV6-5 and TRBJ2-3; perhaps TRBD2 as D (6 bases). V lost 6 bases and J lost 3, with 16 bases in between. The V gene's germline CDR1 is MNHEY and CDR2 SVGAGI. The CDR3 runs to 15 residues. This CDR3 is CASSQAGRETDTQYF. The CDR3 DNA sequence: TGTGCCAGCAGCCAAGCTGGGCGGGAAACAGATACGCAGTATTTT.